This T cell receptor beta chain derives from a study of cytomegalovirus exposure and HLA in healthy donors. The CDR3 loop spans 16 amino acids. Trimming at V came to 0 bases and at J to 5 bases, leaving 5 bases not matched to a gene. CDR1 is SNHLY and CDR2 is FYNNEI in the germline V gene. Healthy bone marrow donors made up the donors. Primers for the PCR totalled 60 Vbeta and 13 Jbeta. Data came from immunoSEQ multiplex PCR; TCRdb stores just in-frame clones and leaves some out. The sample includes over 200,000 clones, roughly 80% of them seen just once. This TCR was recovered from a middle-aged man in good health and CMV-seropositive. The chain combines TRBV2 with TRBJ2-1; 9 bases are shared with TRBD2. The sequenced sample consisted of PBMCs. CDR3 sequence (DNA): TGTGCCAGCAGTGAAGCGACGGCTAGCGGGAACAATGAGCAGTTCTTC. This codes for CASSEATASGNNEQFF.